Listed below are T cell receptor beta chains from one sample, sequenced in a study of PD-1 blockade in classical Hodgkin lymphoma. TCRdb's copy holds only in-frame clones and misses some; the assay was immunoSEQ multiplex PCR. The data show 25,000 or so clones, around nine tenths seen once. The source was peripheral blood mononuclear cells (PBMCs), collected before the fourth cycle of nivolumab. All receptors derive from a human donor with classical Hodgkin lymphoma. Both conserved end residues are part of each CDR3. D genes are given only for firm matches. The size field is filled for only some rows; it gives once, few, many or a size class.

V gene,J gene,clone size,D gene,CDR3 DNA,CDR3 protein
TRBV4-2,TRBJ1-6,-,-,TGTGCCAGCAGTGAGGATAATTCACCCCTCCACTTT,CASSEDNSPLHF
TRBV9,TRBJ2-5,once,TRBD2,TGTGCCAGCAGCGGGGGGAGGGAACAAGAGACCCAGTACTTC,CASSGGREQETQYF
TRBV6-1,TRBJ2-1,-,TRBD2,TGTGCCAGCAGAGCTAGCGGGAGCCAAGGTGAGCAGTTCTTC,CASRASGSQGEQFF
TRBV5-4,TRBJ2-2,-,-,TGTGCCAGCAGCTTGGGACGTGAGGGGGTCGGGGAGCTGTTTTTT,CASSLGREGVGELFF
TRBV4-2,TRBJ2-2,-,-,TGTGCCAGCAGCCAAGAGGTCACCGGGGAGCTGTTTTTT,CASSQEVTGELFF
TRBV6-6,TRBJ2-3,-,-,TGTGCCAGCTCAGATCGGGGGCCGAGCACAGATACGCAGTATTTT,CASSDRGPSTDTQYF
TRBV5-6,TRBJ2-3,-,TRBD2,TGTGCCAGCAGCAGTAGCGGGAGGGCCGACCGGACAGATACGCAGTATTTT,CASSSSGRADRTDTQYF
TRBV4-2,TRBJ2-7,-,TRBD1,TGTGCCAGCAGCGAAGCTAAGGGACAGGGTTTCTACGAGCAGTACTTC,CASSEAKGQGFYEQYF
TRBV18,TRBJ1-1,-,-,TGTGCCAGCTCACCGACGAACGGAGGCACTGAAGCTTTCTTT,CASSPTNGGTEAFF
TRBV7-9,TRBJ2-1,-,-,TGTGCCAGCAGCCGAACCAAATCGACAGGCTCCTACAATGAGCAGTTCTTC,CASSRTKSTGSYNEQFF
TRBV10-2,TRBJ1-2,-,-,TGCGCCAGCAGTGAGTCAGGTCGCATCAGTCAAGCTAACTATGGCTACACCTTC,CASSESGRISQANYGYTF
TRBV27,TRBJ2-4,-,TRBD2,TGTGCCAGCAGGACTAGCGAACTAGCCAAAAACATTCAGTACTTC,CASRTSELAKNIQYF
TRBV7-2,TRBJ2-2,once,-,TGTGCCAGCAGGACGCAGGGGTTCGCGAACACCGGGGAGCTGTTTTTT,CASRTQGFANTGELFF
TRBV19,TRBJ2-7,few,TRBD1,TGTGCCAGTAGTAGGACAGGTACCCTTAGTGACGAGCAGTACTTC,CASSRTGTLSDEQYF
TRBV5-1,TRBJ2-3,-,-,TGCGCCAGCAGCTTGGGTTACAGTTTGACAGATACGCAGTATTTT,CASSLGYSLTDTQYF
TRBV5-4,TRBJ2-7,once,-,TGTGCCAGCAGCTTGAACAGTCGGGAGCAGTACTTC,CASSLNSREQYF
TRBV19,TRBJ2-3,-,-,TGTGCCAGTAGTATCACGGGAGCCGTTGTGGATACGCAGTATTTT,CASSITGAVVDTQYF
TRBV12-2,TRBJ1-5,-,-,TGTGCAAGTCGCTTAGCGGGGTCGGGCAATCAGCCCCAGCATTTT,CASRLAGSGNQPQHF
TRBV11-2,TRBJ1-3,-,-,TGTGCCAGCAGCTCGACTGACAGGCCCTCTGGAAACACCATATATTTT,CASSSTDRPSGNTIYF
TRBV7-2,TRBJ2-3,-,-,TGTGCCAGCAGCTTAGCTGGGTGGGATACGCAGTATTTT,CASSLAGWDTQYF
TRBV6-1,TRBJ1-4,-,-,TGTGCCAGCAGCTTGGGTAGTGAGGAAAAACTGTTTTTT,CASSLGSEEKLFF
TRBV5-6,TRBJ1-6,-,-,TGTGCCAGCAGCTTGAGATACGGAGAAAGCTCCTATAATTCACCCCTCCACTTT,CASSLRYGESSYNSPLHF
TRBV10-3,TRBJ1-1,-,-,TGTGCCATCAGTGAGTCAGGGAACACTGAAGCTTTCTTT,CAISESGNTEAFF
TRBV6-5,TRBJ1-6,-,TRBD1,TGTGCCAGCAGCCGATACCAGGGGGTAGATTCACCCCTCCACTTT,CASSRYQGVDSPLHF
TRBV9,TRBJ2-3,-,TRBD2,TGTGCCAGCAGCAAAACTAGCGGGGGATACACAGATACGCAGTATTTT,CASSKTSGGYTDTQYF
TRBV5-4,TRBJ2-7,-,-,TGTGCCAGCAGCACCCAGGGGTTCCTCTACGAGCAGTACTTC,CASSTQGFLYEQYF
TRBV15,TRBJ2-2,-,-,TGTGCCACGATTCAGGCCCAAAACACCGGGGAGCTGTTTTTT,CATIQAQNTGELFF
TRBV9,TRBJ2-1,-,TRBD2,TGTGCCAGCAGCGTGGGTCTAGCGGGTCCCCCACCCTACAATGAGCAGTTCTTC,CASSVGLAGPPPYNEQFF